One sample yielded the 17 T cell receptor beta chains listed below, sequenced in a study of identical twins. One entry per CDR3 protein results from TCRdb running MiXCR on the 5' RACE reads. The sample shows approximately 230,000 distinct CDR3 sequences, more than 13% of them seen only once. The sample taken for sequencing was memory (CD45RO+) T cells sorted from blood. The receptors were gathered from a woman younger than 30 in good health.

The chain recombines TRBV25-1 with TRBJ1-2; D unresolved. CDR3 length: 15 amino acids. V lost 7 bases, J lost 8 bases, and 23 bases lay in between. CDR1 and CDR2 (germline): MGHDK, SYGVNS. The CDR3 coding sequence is TGTGCCAGCAATGGCTTTCCAAAGCCCCCCAAGGGCTACACCTTC. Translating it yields CASNGFPKPPKGYTF.

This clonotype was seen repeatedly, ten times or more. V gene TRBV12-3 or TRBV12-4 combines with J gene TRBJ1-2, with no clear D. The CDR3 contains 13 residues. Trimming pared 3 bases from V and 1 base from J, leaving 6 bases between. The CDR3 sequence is CASSLRHNYGYTF. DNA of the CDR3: TGTGCCAGCAGTTTGCGTCATAACTATGGCTACACCTTC.

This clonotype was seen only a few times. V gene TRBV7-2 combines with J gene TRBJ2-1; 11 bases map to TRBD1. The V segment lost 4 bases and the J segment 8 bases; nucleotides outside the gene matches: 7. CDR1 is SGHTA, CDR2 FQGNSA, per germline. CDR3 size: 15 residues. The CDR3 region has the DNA TGTGCCAGCAGCTATGCGGACAGGGGGCTTTATGAGCAGTTCTTC. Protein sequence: CASSYADRGLYEQFF.

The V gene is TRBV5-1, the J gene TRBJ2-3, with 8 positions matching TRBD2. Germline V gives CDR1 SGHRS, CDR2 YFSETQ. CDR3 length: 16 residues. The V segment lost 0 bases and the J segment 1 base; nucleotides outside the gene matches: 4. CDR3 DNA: TGCGCCAGCAGCTTGGCCCTGACTAGCGGCACAGATACGCAGTATTTT. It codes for CASSLALTSGTDTQYF.

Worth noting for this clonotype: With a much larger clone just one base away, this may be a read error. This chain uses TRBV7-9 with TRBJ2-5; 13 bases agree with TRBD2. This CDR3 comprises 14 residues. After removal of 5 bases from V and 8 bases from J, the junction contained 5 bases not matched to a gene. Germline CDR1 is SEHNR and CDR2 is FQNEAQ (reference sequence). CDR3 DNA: TGTGCCAGCAGCAGGGGACTAGCGGGGTCAACCCAGTACTTC. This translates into CASSRGLAGSTQYF. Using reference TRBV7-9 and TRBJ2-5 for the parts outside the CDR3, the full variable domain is DTGVSQNPRHKITKRGQNVTFRCDPISEHNRLYWYRQTLGQGPEFLTYFQNEAQLEKSRLLSDRFSAERPKGSFSTLEIQRTEQGDSAMYLCASSRGLAGSTQYFGPGTRLLVL.

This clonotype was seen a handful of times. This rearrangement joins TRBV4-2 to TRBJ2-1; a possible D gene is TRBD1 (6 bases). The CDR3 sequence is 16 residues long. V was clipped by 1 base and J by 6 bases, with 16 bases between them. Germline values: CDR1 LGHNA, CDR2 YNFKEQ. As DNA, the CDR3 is TGTGCCAGCAGCCAAGTTTACGGGACAAGACCCAATGAGCAGTTCTTC. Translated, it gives CASSQVYGTRPNEQFF.

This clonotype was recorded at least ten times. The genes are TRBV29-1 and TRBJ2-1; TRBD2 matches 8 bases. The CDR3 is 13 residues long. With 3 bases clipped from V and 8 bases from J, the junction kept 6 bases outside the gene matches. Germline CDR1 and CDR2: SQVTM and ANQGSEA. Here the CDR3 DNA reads TGCAGCGTTGATAATCTAGCGGGCGATGAGCAGTTCTTC. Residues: CSVDNLAGDEQFF.

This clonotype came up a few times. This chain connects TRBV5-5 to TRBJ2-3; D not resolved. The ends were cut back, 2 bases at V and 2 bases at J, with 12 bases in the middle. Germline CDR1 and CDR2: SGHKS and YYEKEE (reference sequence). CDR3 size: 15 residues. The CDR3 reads CASSFAAAVTDTQYF. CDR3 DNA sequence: TGTGCCAGCAGCTTCGCGGCAGCCGTCACAGATACGCAGTATTTT.

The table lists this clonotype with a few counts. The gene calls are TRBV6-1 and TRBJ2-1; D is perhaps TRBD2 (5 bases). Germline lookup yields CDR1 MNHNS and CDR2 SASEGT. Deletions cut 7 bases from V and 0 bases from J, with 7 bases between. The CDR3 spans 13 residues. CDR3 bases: TGTGCCAGCATGGCGGGCTCCTACAATGAGCAGTTCTTC. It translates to CASMAGSYNEQFF.

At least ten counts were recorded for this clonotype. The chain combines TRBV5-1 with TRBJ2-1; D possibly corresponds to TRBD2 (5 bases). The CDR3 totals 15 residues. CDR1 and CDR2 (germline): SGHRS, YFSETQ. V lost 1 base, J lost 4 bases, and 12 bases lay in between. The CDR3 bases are TGCGCCAGCAGCTTGAGCGGACTCTTGTACAATGAGCAGTTCTTC. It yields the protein CASSLSGLLYNEQFF.

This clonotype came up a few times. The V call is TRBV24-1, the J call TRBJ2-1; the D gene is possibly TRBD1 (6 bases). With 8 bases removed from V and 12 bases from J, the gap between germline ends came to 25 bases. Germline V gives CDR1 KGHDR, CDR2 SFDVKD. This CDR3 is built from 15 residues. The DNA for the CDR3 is TGTGCCACCAAACTCTCATACAGGGCGGCTGAGTGGCAGTTCTTC. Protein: CATKLSYRAAEWQFF.

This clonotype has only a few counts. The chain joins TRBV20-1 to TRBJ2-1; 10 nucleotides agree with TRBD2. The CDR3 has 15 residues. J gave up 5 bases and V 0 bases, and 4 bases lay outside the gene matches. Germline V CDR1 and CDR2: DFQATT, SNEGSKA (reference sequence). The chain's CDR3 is CSARDPLAGNNEQFF. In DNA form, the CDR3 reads TGCAGTGCTAGAGATCCACTAGCGGGAAACAATGAGCAGTTCTTC.

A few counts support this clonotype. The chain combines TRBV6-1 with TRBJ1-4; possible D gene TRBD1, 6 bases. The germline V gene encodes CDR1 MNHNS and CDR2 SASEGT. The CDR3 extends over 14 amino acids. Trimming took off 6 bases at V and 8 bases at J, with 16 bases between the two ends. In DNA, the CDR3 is TGTGCCAGCAGGGACGGGGGGCCCGGGGAAAAACTGTTTTTT. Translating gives CASRDGGPGEKLFF.

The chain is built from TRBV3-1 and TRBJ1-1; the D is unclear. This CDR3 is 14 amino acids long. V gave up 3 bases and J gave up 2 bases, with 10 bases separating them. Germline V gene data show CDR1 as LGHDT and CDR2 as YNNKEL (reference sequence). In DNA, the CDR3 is TGTGCCAGCAGCCAGTCGGAGCGCAACACTGAAGCTTTCTTT. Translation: CASSQSERNTEAFF.

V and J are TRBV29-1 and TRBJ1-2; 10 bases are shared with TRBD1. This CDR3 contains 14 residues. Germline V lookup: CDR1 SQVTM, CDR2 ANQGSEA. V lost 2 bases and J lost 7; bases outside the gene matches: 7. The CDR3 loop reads CSVERVTGGGGYTF. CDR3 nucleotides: TGCAGCGTTGAAAGGGTGACAGGGGGCGGTGGCTACACCTTC.

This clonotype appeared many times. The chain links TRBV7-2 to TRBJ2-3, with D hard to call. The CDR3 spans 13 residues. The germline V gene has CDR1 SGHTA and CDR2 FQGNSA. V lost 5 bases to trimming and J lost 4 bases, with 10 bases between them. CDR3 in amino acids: CASSQYQADTQYF. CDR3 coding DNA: TGTGCCAGCAGCCAGTACCAGGCAGATACGCAGTATTTT.

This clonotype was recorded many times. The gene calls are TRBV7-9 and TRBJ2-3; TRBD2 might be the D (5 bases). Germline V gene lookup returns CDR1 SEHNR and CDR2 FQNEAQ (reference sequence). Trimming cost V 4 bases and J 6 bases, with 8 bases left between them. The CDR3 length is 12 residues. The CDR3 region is CASSSTGDTQYF. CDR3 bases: TGTGCCAGCAGCTCCACGGGGGATACGCAGTATTTT.